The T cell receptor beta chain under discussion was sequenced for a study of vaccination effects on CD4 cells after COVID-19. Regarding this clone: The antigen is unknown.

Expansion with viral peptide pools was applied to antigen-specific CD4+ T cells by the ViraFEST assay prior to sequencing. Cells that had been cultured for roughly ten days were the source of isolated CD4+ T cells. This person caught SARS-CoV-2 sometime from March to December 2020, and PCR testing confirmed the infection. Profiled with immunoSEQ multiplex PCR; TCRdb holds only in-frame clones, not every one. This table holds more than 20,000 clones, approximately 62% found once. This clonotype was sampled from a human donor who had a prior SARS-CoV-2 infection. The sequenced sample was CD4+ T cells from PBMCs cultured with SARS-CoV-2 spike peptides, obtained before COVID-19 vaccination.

CDR3 sequence (DNA): TGTGCCAGCAGCTCGGCGAGCGGAGTGAACACCGGGGAGCTGTTTTTT. Its translation is CASSSASGVNTGELFF. The chain has TRBV11-3 and TRBJ2-2; D is perhaps TRBD2 (5 bases). This CDR3 spans 16 amino acids. The V gene lost 4 bases and the J gene lost 1 base, with 13 bases spanning the gap. Germline loops: CDR1 SGHNT, CDR2 YENEEA.